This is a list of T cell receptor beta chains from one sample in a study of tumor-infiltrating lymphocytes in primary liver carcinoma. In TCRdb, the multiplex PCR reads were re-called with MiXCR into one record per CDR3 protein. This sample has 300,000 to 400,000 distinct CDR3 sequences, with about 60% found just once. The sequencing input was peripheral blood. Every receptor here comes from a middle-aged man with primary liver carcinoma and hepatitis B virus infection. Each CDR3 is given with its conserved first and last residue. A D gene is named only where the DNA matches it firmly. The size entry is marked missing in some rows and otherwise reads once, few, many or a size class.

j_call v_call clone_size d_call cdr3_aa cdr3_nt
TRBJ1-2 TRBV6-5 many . CASSYSKGYGYTF TGTGCCAGCAGTTACTCGAAGGGGTATGGCTACACCTTC
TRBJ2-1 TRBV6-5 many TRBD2 CASSRSLAGNYYNEQFF TGTGCCAGCAGTCGATCGCTAGCGGGGAATTACTACAATGAGCAGTTCTTC
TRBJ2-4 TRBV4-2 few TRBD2 CASSQSRGSGRAGENIQYF TGTGCCAGCAGCCAGTCGAGAGGTAGCGGGAGGGCCGGGGAAAACATTCAGTACTTC
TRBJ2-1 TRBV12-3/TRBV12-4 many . CASSFGSKTNEQFF TGTGCCAGCAGTTTTGGTAGCAAGACCAATGAGCAGTTCTTC
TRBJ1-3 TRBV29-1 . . CRVWGHGNTIYF TGCCGCGTTTGGGGGCATGGAAACACCATATATTTT
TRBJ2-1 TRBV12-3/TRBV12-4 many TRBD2 CASSFRTSGRVYEQFF TGTGCCAGCAGTTTTCGGACTAGCGGGAGGGTCTATGAGCAGTTCTTC
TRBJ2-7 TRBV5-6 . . CAISLVVWAGAGEQYF TGTGCCATCAGCTTGGTTGTCTGGGCAGGGGCTGGCGAGCAGTACTTC
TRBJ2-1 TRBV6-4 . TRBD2 CASSDLGLAHNEQFF TGTGCCAGCAGTGACTTGGGACTAGCGCATAATGAGCAGTTCTTC
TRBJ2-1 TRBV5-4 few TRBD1 CASSLDRGEYNEQFF TGTGCCAGCAGTTTAGACAGGGGGGAGTACAATGAGCAGTTCTTC
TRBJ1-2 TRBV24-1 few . CATSDDRANYGYTF TGTGCCACCAGTGATGACAGAGCTAACTATGGCTACACCTTC
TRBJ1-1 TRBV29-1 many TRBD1 CSVEITGQGITEAFF TGCAGCGTTGAGATTACGGGACAGGGGATCACTGAAGCTTTCTTT
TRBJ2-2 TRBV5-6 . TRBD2 CASSLVLAGATGGLFF TGTGCCAGCAGCTTGGTACTAGCGGGAGCCACCGGGGGGCTGTTTTTT
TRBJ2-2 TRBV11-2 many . CASSSFTGELFF TGTGCCAGCAGCTCTTTCACCGGGGAGCTGTTTTTT
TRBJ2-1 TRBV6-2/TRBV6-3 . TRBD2 CASRGLADSYNEQFF TGTGCCAGCAGAGGACTAGCGGACTCCTACAATGAGCAGTTCTTC
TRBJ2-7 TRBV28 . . CASIQTGISSYEQYF TGTGCCAGCATCCAGACAGGCATCAGCTCCTACGAGCAGTACTTC
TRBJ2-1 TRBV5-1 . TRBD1 CASSPAGDRGNEQFF TGCGCCAGCAGCCCAGCGGGTGACAGGGGTAATGAGCAGTTCTTC
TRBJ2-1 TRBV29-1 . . CSVSLYNEQFF TGCAGCGTCTCATTATACAATGAGCAGTTCTTC
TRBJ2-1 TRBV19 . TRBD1 CASRTGGLYNEQFF TGTGCCAGTAGGACAGGGGGACTATACAATGAGCAGTTCTTC
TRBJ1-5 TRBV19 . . CASTTTVAANQPQHF TGTGCCAGTACAACGACAGTTGCCGCGAATCAGCCCCAGCATTTT
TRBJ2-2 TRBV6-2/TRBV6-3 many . CAAKAPAPRGELFF TGTGCCGCCAAGGCCCCAGCCCCTAGGGGGGAGCTGTTTTTT
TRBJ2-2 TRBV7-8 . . CVSSRANFGELFF TGTGTCAGCAGCCGGGCAAATTTCGGGGAGCTGTTTTTT
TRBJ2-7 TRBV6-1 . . CASSEGRWEQYF TGTGCCAGCAGTGAGGGACGCTGGGAGCAGTACTTC
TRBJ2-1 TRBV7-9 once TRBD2 CASSPRTSGRKQDEQFF TGTGCCAGCAGCCCCAGGACTAGCGGGAGGAAGCAGGATGAGCAGTTCTTC
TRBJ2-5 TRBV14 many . CASSQNRETQYF TGTGCCAGCAGCCAGAATCGGGAGACCCAGTACTTC
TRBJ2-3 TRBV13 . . CGSSIGGFTDTQYF TGTGGCAGCAGCATTGGCGGATTCACAGATACGCAGTATTTT
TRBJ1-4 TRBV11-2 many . CASSLDRNEKLLF TGTGCCAGCAGCTTAGACAGGAATGAAAAACTGCTTTTT
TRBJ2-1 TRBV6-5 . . CASSYSQGVEQFF TGTGCCAGCAGTTACTCCCAGGGTGTTGAGCAGTTCTTC
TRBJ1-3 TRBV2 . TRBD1 CASRRLDRKNTIYF TGTGCCAGCCGCCGCTTGGACAGGAAAAACACCATATATTTT
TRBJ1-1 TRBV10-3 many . CAIRVTGMNTEAFF TGTGCCATCAGGGTGACGGGGATGAACACTGAAGCTTTCTTT
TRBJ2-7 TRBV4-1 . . CASSQSLGLGYEQYF TGCGCCAGCAGCCAATCCCTTGGACTGGGATACGAGCAGTACTTC
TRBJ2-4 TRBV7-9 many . CASSLRETKNIQYF TGTGCCAGCAGCTTACGGGAAACCAAAAACATTCAGTACTTC
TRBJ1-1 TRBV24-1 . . CATSDSGTPNTEAFF TGTGCCACCAGTGATTCAGGGACCCCGAACACTGAAGCTTTCTTT
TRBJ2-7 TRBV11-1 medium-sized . CASSLEVSGSGEQYF TGTGCCAGCAGCTTAGAGGTTTCAGGTTCGGGAGAGCAGTACTTC
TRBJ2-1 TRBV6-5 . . CASSSTSNPYNEQFF TGTGCCAGCAGCTCCACTAGCAACCCCTACAATGAGCAGTTCTTC
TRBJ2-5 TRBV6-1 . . CTSSGVADRIQYF TGTACCAGCAGTGGAGTGGCCGACAGGATTCAGTACTTC
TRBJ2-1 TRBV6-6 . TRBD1 CASRPGTGDGYEQFF TGTGCCAGCAGACCGGGGACAGGGGATGGGTATGAACAGTTCTTC
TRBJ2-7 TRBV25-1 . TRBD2 CASRAGGLISEQYF TGTGCCAGCCGAGCGGGAGGCCTTATCTCCGAGCAGTACTTC
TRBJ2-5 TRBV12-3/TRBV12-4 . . CASSLDRARSVTQYF TGTGCCAGCAGCCTCGACAGAGCGAGGTCAGTGACCCAGTACTTC
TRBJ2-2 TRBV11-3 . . CASSPGQRDTWELFF TGTGCGAGCAGCCCAGGACAGCGGGACACCTGGGAGCTGTTTTTT
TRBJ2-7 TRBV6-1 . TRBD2 CASSEPGTRKSEQYF TGTGCCAGCTCCGAACCCGGGACTAGAAAAAGCGAGCAGTACTTC
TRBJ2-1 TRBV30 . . CAWRKEASDPYNEQFF TGTGCCTGGAGGAAAGAGGCTAGCGACCCCTACAATGAGCAGTTCTTC
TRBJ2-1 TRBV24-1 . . CATSEAERVYNEQFF TGTGCCACCAGTGAAGCCGAGCGGGTGTACAATGAGCAGTTCTTC
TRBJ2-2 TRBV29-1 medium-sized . CSVEVLDSQVTGELFF TGCAGCGTTGAAGTACTGGACTCTCAGGTCACCGGGGAGCTGTTTTTT
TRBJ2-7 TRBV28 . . CASSFLDGEQYF TGTGCAAGCAGTTTCCTCGACGGCGAGCAGTACTTC
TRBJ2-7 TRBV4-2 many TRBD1 CASSQVISRTGELLRGYEQYF TGTGCCAGCAGCCAAGTAATTTCTAGGACAGGAGAACTCCTAAGGGGTTACGAGCAGTACTTC
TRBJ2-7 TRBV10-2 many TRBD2 CASSESSGSYEQYF TGCGCCAGCAGTGAGTCTAGCGGGAGTTACGAGCAGTACTTC
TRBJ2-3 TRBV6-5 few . CASKSAVSTDTQYF TGTGCCAGTAAATCCGCGGTTAGCACAGATACGCAGTATTTT